Listed here are 3 T cell receptor beta chains from one sample, sequenced in a study of blood T cells in healthy people across ages. Using a J-beta primer mix together with a sample-barcoded 5' primer, a second PCR was run for about 6 to 11 cycles. Using its own MiXCR run on the 5' RACE reads, TCRdb lists one record per CDR3 protein. Here the sample spans about 1.5 million distinct CDR3 sequences, 35% to 45% being singletons. The sequenced sample was blood. The receptors stem from a woman aged 18-30 years in good health.

The rearrangement uses TRBV30 and TRBJ2-7; unclear D gene. Germline CDR1 GTSNPN, CDR2 SVGIG (reference sequence). V was clipped by 0 bases and J by 4 bases, with 13 bases between them. This CDR3 contains 14 residues. The chain's CDR3 is CAWSVGGMGYEQYF. The DNA for the CDR3 is TGTGCCTGGAGTGTAGGTGGGATGGGGTACGAGCAGTACTTC.

This clonotype was seen a handful of times. The J gene is TRBJ2-5, the V gene TRBV10-3; D gene uncertain. V lost 4 bases to trimming and J lost 11 bases, with 17 bases between them. This CDR3 is built from 13 residues. Germline CDR1 reads ENHRY; CDR2 reads SYGVKD. This CDR3 reads CAISAKEFQWQYF. The DNA of the CDR3 is TGTGCCATCAGTGCCAAGGAGTTCCAATGGCAGTACTTC.

The V and J genes are TRBV20-1 and TRBJ1-3, with no clear D. Looked up from germline, CDR1 is DFQATT and CDR2 is SNEGSKA (reference sequence). Trimming cost V 6 bases and J 6 bases, with 6 bases left between them. CDR3 length: 10 amino acids. The CDR3 loop reads CSAGLNTIYF. The CDR3 DNA is TGCAGTGCCGGCCTAAACACCATATATTTT.